Listed here are 20 T cell receptor beta chains from one sample, sequenced in a study of cytomegalovirus exposure and HLA in healthy donors (dated by TCRdb to 2016 to 2017). Libraries were made using the immunoSEQ multiplex PCR assay. A mixture of 60 forward primers for TCR Vbeta segments and 13 reverse primers for TCR Jbeta segments was used in the multiplex PCR. TCRdb holds this immuneACCESS table with in-frame rearrangements only. Some clones are missing; in checked studies, unresolved V genes explain under half, and the rest has no known cause. The sample table contains more than 20,000 clones; only one count was recorded for roughly three quarters of them. Approximately 4.5% of the sample is taken by the ten largest. Material: PBMCs. These receptors were taken from a male donor in good health and CMV-seronegative.

Of note for this clone: One junction end disagrees with the germline gene, perhaps due to a read error. The chain is built from TRBV7-7 and TRBJ2-5; 12 bases line up with TRBD2. The CDR3 has 17 residues. Germline lookup yields CDR1 SSHAT and CDR2 FNYEAQ (reference sequence). CDR3 loop: CASSRLGTSGFQETQYF. Here the CDR3 DNA reads TGTGCTAGCAGCAGATTAGGGACTAGCGGGTTCCAAGAGACCCAGTACTTC.

V and J are TRBV5-1 and TRBJ1-1; D not resolved. Looked up from germline, CDR1 is SGHRS and CDR2 is YFSETQ. V lost 3 bases and J lost 1, with 7 bases in between. This CDR3 comprises 13 residues. As DNA, the CDR3 is TGCGCCAGCAGCTCCGACAAGAACACTGAAGCTTTCTTT. Amino acid sequence: CASSSDKNTEAFF.

V is TRBV19 and J is TRBJ2-5; D not resolved. The ends were cut back, 1 base at V and 5 bases at J, with 8 bases in the middle. The V gene's germline CDR1 is LNHDA and CDR2 SQIVND (reference sequence). The CDR3 sequence is 13 residues long. DNA for the CDR3: TGTGCCAGTAGTATAGGATCAGTTGAGACCCAGTACTTC. Its translation: CASSIGSVETQYF. The full variable domain, with the rest looked up from reference TRBV19 and TRBJ2-5, is DGGITQSPKYLFRKEGQNVTLSCEQNLNHDAMYWYRQDPGQGLRLIYYSQIVNDFQKGDIAEGYSVSREKKESFPLTVTSAQKNPTAFYLCASSIGSVETQYFGPGTRLLVL.

This chain links TRBV7-2 with TRBJ2-5, with 7 bases fitting TRBD1. CDR1 is SGHTA and CDR2 is FQGNSA in the germline V gene. The CDR3 spans 14 residues. The ends lost 5 bases at V and 1 base at J; junction bases unmatched: 4. CDR3 sequence reads: CASSLGTAQETQYF. The CDR3 DNA follows: TGTGCCAGCAGCCTAGGGACAGCCCAAGAGACCCAGTACTTC.

J is TRBJ2-5 and V is TRBV7-2; D perhaps matches TRBD2 (5 bases). With 1 base removed from V and 3 bases from J, the gap between germline ends came to 9 bases. Germline V gives CDR1 SGHTA, CDR2 FQGNSA. There are 14 residues in the CDR3. The CDR3 bases are TGTGCCAGCAGCTTAGAATGGGGAGAAGAGACCCAGTACTTC. Translating gives CASSLEWGEETQYF.

The chain employs TRBV5-5 and TRBJ1-1, with 9 bases lining up with TRBD1. This CDR3 comprises 14 residues. Germline V gene lookup returns CDR1 SGHKS and CDR2 YYEKEE (reference sequence). V dropped 3 bases and J dropped 3; count of bases not matched to a gene: 3. Here the CDR3 reads CASSSQGADTEAFF. CDR3 coding DNA: TGTGCCAGCAGCTCACAGGGGGCCGACACTGAAGCTTTCTTT. The full variable domain, rest sourced from reference TRBV5-5 and TRBJ1-1, is DAGVTQSPTHLIKTRGQQVTLRCSPISGHKSVSWYQQVLGQGPQFIFQYYEKEERGRGNFPDRFSARQFPNYSSELNVNALLLGDSALYLCASSSQGADTEAFFGQGTRLTVV.

The rearrangement links TRBV28 to TRBJ2-7; 7 bases are a match to TRBD2. V shed 8 bases, J shed 2 bases, and the junction held 9 bases outside the gene matches. Germline loops: CDR1 MDHEN, CDR2 SYDVKM. CDR3 size: 14 residues. The CDR3 sequence: CASGVGTTTYEQYF. CDR3 DNA sequence: TGTGCCAGCGGGGTCGGGACTACTACCTACGAGCAGTACTTC.

V usage is TRBV7-9 and J usage is TRBJ2-7, with TRBD1 as a possible D gene (6 bases). Per the germline V gene, CDR1 is SEHNR and CDR2 is FQNEAQ (reference sequence). Trimming pared 2 bases from V and 5 bases from J, leaving 10 bases between. The CDR3 runs 13 residues. The CDR3 reads CASSLNRVDEQYF. The CDR3 coding sequence is TGTGCCAGCAGCTTAAACAGGGTTGACGAGCAGTACTTC.

This chain connects TRBV29-1 to TRBJ2-7; no reliable D call. CDR1 is SQVTM, CDR2 ANQGSEA, per germline. Trimming shortened V by 5 bases and J by 3 bases, and 17 bases separated the two germline ends. This CDR3 has 14 amino acids. CDR3 sequence (DNA): TGCAGCGTTTTGTTTCCGAGGCAGAACTACGAGCAGTACTTC. It is translated as CSVLFPRQNYEQYF.

The rearrangement joins TRBV4-2 to TRBJ2-5, with D possibly TRBD2 on 6 matching bases. The CDR3 is 19 amino acids. Germline CDR1 is LGHNA and CDR2 is YNFKEQ. V lost 1 base to trimming and J lost 2 bases, with 23 bases between them. The CDR3 DNA reads as TGTGCCAGCAGCCAAGGTGGGCTGGCGGGACTCAGGCCTCAAGAGACCCAGTACTTC. Translating gives CASSQGGLAGLRPQETQYF.

The DNA for the CDR3 is TGTGCCAGCAGACCAGGGGTAACTAATGAAAAACTGTTTTTT. Protein sequence: CASRPGVTNEKLFF. The genes are TRBV27 and TRBJ1-4; D possibly corresponds to TRBD1 (6 bases). From germline, CDR1 is MNHEY and CDR2 SMNVEV (reference sequence). The length of the CDR3 is 14 residues. The V end was cut by 6 bases, the J end by 1 base, with 9 bases between. Filled out from reference TRBV27 and TRBJ1-4, the complete variable domain reads EAQVTQNPRYLITVTGKKLTVTCSQNMNHEYMSWYRQDPGLGLRQIYYSMNVEVTDKGDVPEGYKVSRKEKRNFPLILESPSPNQTSLYFCASRPGVTNEKLFFGSGTQLSVL.

The rearrangement joins TRBV5-1 to TRBJ2-4, with 11 bases fitting TRBD1. Germline loops: CDR1 SGHRS, CDR2 YFSETQ. The CDR3 runs 14 residues. The V segment lost 2 bases and the J segment 8 bases; nucleotides outside the gene matches: 3. This chain's CDR3 is CASSFGTGGDIQYF. CDR3 DNA sequence: TGCGCCAGCAGCTTCGGGACAGGGGGGGACATTCAGTACTTC.

V gene TRBV2 combines with J gene TRBJ2-6; maybe TRBD2 (7 bases). Germline CDR1 reads SNHLY; CDR2 reads FYNNEI. The CDR3 spans 17 residues. V lost 2 bases to trimming and J lost 3 bases, with 14 bases between them. The CDR3 coding sequence is TGTGCCAGCAGTGAATTTTCAGGGGACTATGGGGCCAACGTCCTGACTTTC. This gives the protein CASSEFSGDYGANVLTF.

The gene calls are TRBV4-3 and TRBJ1-1, with a tentative D call TRBD1 (5 bases). The CDR3 runs 15 residues. V lost 1 base and J 1 base, leaving 10 bases between the germline ends. CDR1 is LGHNA and CDR2 is YSLEER in the germline V gene. In DNA, the CDR3 is TGCGCCAGCAGCCAAGGCCCGACAGAGAACACTGAAGCTTTCTTT. This gives the protein CASSQGPTENTEAFF.

This chain joins TRBV2 and TRBJ2-2; 9 bases are a match to TRBD1. V gave up 6 bases and J gave up 1 base; unmatched junction bases: 3. The V gene's germline CDR1 is SNHLY and CDR2 FYNNEI. This CDR3 spans 15 amino acids. The CDR3 sequence: CASRQTGGNTGELFF. The CDR3, as DNA: TGTGCCAGCAGACAGACAGGGGGGAACACCGGGGAGCTGTTTTTT.

This clone was seen a handful of times. V is TRBV6-1 and J is TRBJ2-1; TRBD2 matches 10 bases. V shed 3 bases, J shed 7 bases, and the junction held 6 bases outside the gene matches. This CDR3 spans 15 amino acids. In germline, CDR1 is MNHNS, CDR2 SASEGT. DNA for the CDR3: TGTGCCAGCAGTGATTGGGGACTAGCGTCGAATGAGCAGTTCTTC. Translating gives CASSDWGLASNEQFF.

A remark on this clone: The junction departs from the called germline gene at one end, perhaps through a read error. This sequence joins TRBV4-2 and TRBJ2-2; the D gene is possibly TRBD2 (6 bases). There are 15 residues in the CDR3. CDR1 and CDR2 from the germline V gene are LGHNA and YNFKEQ. CDR3 in amino acids: CASSQAGREVGEPFF. In DNA, the CDR3 is TGTGCCAGCAGCCAAGCAGGAAGGGAGGTCGGGGAGCCGTTTTTT.

The rearrangement joins TRBV7-6 to TRBJ2-5; tentatively, D is TRBD1 (5 bases). The CDR3 has 12 residues. V was pared by 5 bases and J by 7 bases, with 11 bases between. Per germline, CDR1 SGHVS and CDR2 FNYEAQ. For the CDR3, the DNA is TGTGCCAGCAGCCCAGGGTCCGGGACCCAGTACTTC. It yields the protein CASSPGSGTQYF.

In this sample, this clone turned up once. The chain uses TRBV27 and TRBJ2-1; 9 bases agree with TRBD2. After removal of 7 bases from V and 5 bases from J, the junction contained 9 bases not matched to a gene. Germline loops: CDR1 MNHEY, CDR2 SMNVEV (reference sequence). The CDR3 contains 15 residues. The CDR3 here is CASTPVAGVHNEQFF. CDR3 coding DNA: TGTGCCAGCACCCCCGTAGCGGGAGTCCACAATGAGCAGTTCTTC.

The chain joins TRBV29-1 to TRBJ2-3; D not resolved. Germline CDR1 and CDR2: SQVTM and ANQGSEA. The CDR3 runs 10 residues. Trimming left V 7 bases short and J 5 bases short, with 7 bases between. CDR3 loop: CSAGGDTQYF. The CDR3 DNA reads as TGCAGCGCTGGCGGAGATACGCAGTATTTT.